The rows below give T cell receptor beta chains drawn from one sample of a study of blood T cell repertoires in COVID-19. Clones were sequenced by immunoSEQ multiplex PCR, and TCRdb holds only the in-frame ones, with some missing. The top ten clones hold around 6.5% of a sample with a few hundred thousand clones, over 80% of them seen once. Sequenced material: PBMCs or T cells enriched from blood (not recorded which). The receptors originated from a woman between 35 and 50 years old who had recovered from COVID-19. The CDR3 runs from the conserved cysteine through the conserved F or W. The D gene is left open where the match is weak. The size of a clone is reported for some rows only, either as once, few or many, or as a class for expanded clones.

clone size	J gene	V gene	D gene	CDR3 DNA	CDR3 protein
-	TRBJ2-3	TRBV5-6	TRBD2	TGTGCCAGCAGCTTAGGACTAGCGGTTACGGATACGCAGTATTTT	CASSLGLAVTDTQYF
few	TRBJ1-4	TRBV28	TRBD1	TGTGCCAGCGGGACTTTAGGGGGCCTTAATGAAAAACTGTTTTTT	CASGTLGGLNEKLFF
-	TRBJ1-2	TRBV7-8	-	TGTGCCAGCAGCTTAGCGGACAGTAACTATGGCTACACCTTC	CASSLADSNYGYTF
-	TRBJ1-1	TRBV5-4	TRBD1	TGTGCCAGCAGCTGGGACAGGATGAACACTGAAGCTTTCTTT	CASSWDRMNTEAFF
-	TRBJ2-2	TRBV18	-	TGTGCCAGCTCACCGGGGGCACCGAACACCGGGGAGCTGTTTTTT	CASSPGAPNTGELFF
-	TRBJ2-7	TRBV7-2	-	TGTGCCAGCAGCTTTGAGCGCTCCTACGAGCAGTACTTC	CASSFERSYEQYF
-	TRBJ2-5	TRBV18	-	TGTGCCAGCTCACCCACTACACAAGAGACCCAGTACTTC	CASSPTTQETQYF
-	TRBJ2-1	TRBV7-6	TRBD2	TGTGCCAGCAGCTTAGGGGCTAGCGGGAAGATAGTGAATGAGCAGTTCTTC	CASSLGASGKIVNEQFF
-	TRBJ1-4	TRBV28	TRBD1	TGTGCCAGCAGTTTGGGACAGACTAATGAAAAACTGTTTTTT	CASSLGQTNEKLFF
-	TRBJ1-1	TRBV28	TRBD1	TGTGCCAGCAGTTTAGGCGGACAGGTCGAAGCTTTCTTT	CASSLGGQVEAFF
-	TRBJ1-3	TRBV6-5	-	TGTGCCAGTTTAGGGGCAGCGGGAAACACCATATATTTT	CASLGAAGNTIYF
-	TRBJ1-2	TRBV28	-	TGTGCCAGCAGTTTAACAGGGTATGGCTACACCTTC	CASSLTGYGYTF
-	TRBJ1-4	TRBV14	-	TGTGCCAGCAGCCGCCCGGGACACCTTAATGAAAAACTGTTTTTT	CASSRPGHLNEKLFF
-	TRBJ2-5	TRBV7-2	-	TGTGCCAGCAGCTTAAGTACGGGGTTAGAGACCCAGTACTTC	CASSLSTGLETQYF
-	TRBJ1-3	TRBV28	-	TGTGCCAGCAGTCCCCCGATAGTCTCCAACACCATATATTTT	CASSPPIVSNTIYF
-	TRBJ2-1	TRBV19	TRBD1	TGTGCCAGTAATGGGCCAGGGGGCGATTATGAGCAGTTCTTC	CASNGPGGDYEQFF
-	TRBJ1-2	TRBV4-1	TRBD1	TGCGCCAGCAGCCTTGACAGGGCCTCCGGGTATGGCTACACCTTC	CASSLDRASGYGYTF
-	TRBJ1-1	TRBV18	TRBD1	TGTGCCAGCTCACCACGACAGGGCCGTGGCACTGAAGCTTTCTTT	CASSPRQGRGTEAFF
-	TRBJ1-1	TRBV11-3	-	TGTGCCAGCAGGGCGGGGGTCGTAGCTTTCTTT	CASRAGVVAFF
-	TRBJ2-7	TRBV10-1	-	TGCGCCAGGAGGGGACTGGCCTACGAGCAGTACTTC	CARRGLAYEQYF
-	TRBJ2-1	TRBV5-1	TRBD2	TGCGCCAGCAACCAACTAGCGGGAGCATACAATGAGCAGTTCTTC	CASNQLAGAYNEQFF
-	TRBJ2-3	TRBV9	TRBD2	TGTGCCAGCAGCGGAACTAGCGGGAGGGTGACAGATACGCAGTATTTT	CASSGTSGRVTDTQYF